Shown below are 2 T cell receptor beta chains from a single sample sequenced in a study of vaccination effects on CD4 cells after COVID-19. Clones were read by immunoSEQ multiplex PCR, and TCRdb kept only the in-frame ones, dropping some. The repertoire includes tens of thousands of clones, roughly four fifths of them detected once, and under 2.5% sits in the top ten. Antigen specificity for these receptors is unknown. Following a roughly 11-day culture, CD4+ T cells were purified. Either the mRNA-1273 or the BNT162b2 vaccine was given to participants as two doses. The starting material was CD4+ T cells from PBMCs cultured without peptide, obtained after COVID-19 vaccination. Source of these receptors: a human donor who received a COVID-19 vaccine.

The V and J genes are TRBV4-2 and TRBJ1-6; 7 bases agree with TRBD1. Losses at the gene ends were 0 bases for V and 7 bases for J; bases not matched to a gene: 0. The CDR3 has 14 amino acids. The germline gives CDR1 LGHNA, CDR2 YNFKEQ. Here the CDR3 reads CASSQDRGNSPLHF. DNA of the CDR3: TGTGCCAGCAGCCAAGACAGGGGGAATTCACCCCTCCACTTT.

J is TRBJ1-2 and V is TRBV6-6; no reliable D call. The CDR3 has 15 residues. The V end was cut by 4 bases, the J end by 1 base, with 13 bases between. Germline V gene lookup returns CDR1 MNHNY and CDR2 SVGAGI (reference sequence). CDR3 DNA: TGTGCCAGCAGTTCAACCTCCAGAGATAACTATGGCTACACCTTC. Translation: CASSSTSRDNYGYTF.